This TCR delta chain is from a study of gamma-delta chains in newborns, infants, children. TCRdb applied CATT to the reads for clone calling. The table lists about 4,200 delta-chain clones, approximately 14% of them singletons, with 6.5% to 10% in the top ten. Germline CDR1 reads TSWWSYY; CDR2 reads QGS. The CDR3 covers 18 residues. Unmatched junction bases numbered 14, after V lost 5 bases and J lost 3 bases. By sample share, this clone is medium-sized. At the DNA level, this CDR3 is encoded by other sequences in the same sample as well. This receptor was identified in a child who was a newborn, infant or young child, either healthy, febrile or measles-vaccinated (not recorded which). The chain joins TRDV1 to TRDJ1; the match to TRDD3 covers 11 bases. The specimen sequenced was blood. Here the CDR3 reads CALGILYWGIDLPDKLIF. DNA of the CDR3: TGTGCTCTTGGGATCCTATACTGGGGGATAGATCTCCCCGATAAACTCATCTTT.